This TCR beta chain emerged from a study of lymphopenia after photon versus proton radiotherapy. Study results and limitations: After lymphocyte nadir, photon-treated repertoires showed oligoclonal expansion, especially CD8+ Temra. A bigger post-nadir fall in TCR diversity correlated inversely with survival time in deceased patients.

TCRdb's table, derived via immunoSEQ multiplex PCR, lists solely in-frame clones and lacks some. The profile shows 30,000 to 35,000 clones, 89% of them singletons. This clone was picked up one time. No antigen is known for it. J was trimmed by 1 base and V by 5 bases; bases with no gene match: 4. The germline V gene has CDR1 LNHDA and CDR2 SQIVND (reference sequence). The CDR3 is 15 amino acids. Source: peripheral blood, taken from a patient treated with proton-based radiotherapy. This receptor was obtained from a woman in her 70s with pancreatic cancer. Some clones in this sample may be carry-over from other donors' samples. The chain combines TRBV19 with TRBJ2-2; 7 positions agree with TRBD1. CDR3 bases: TGTGCCAGTAGTTCGGGACAGAAGAACACCGGGGAGCTGTTTTTT. It encodes CASSSGQKNTGELFF.